The rows below give T cell receptor beta chains drawn from one sample of a study of T cells in Graves' hyperthyroidism and ophthalmopathy. One entry per CDR3 protein, called by TCRdb with MiXCR from the multiplex PCR reads. The data show about 640,000 distinct CDR3 sequences, around 21% seen once. Sequencing was performed on blood. Receptors originate from a man aged 25 to 45 with Graves' ophthalmopathy. CDR3s include the opening cysteine and the closing phenylalanine or tryptophan. The order of the fields is clone size, V gene, J gene, D gene, CDR3 protein, CDR3 DNA. A D gene is named only where the DNA matches it firmly. Size is omitted from some rows. Given values are once, few, many or a class for expanded clones.

many	TRBV28	TRBJ1-5	TRBD1	CASSPSPRQGYQPQHF	TGTGCCAGCAGCCCAAGCCCCAGACAGGGCTATCAGCCCCAGCATTTT
few	TRBV28	TRBJ1-5	TRBD1	CASSFRTGNQPQHF	TGTGCCAGCAGTTTCCGGACAGGGAATCAGCCCCAGCATTTT
many	TRBV6-1	TRBJ1-5	TRBD1	CASSPGTGPQNQPQHF	TGTGCCAGCAGCCCGGGGACAGGACCCCAAAATCAGCCCCAGCATTTT
many	TRBV28	TRBJ1-6	.	CASREGDSPLHF	TGTGCCAGTAGGGAAGGGGATTCACCCCTCCACTTT
.	TRBV3-1	TRBJ2-7	TRBD2	CASSPRLAIGSYEQYF	TGCGCCAGCAGCCCCCGACTAGCGATCGGAAGTTACGAGCAGTACTTC
few	TRBV7-9	TRBJ2-7	TRBD2	CASQKRESNEQYF	TGTGCCAGCCAAAAGCGGGAGAGCAACGAGCAGTACTTC
.	TRBV3-1	TRBJ1-3	.	CASGTGGHSSGNTIYF	TGTGCCAGCGGGACCGGGGGTCACAGCTCTGGAAACACCATATATTTT
many	TRBV9	TRBJ1-6	.	CASSVDGENGSPLHF	TGTGCCAGCAGCGTAGACGGGGAGAACGGCTCACCCCTCCACTTT
few	TRBV4-3	TRBJ2-3	TRBD2	CASSQAGSGASTDTQYF	TGCGCCAGCAGCCAAGCCGGTAGCGGGGCTAGCACAGATACGCAGTATTTT
many	TRBV6-9	TRBJ2-5	.	CASQGLETQYF	TGTGCCAGCCAGGGTTTGGAGACCCAGTACTTC
many	TRBV28	TRBJ2-5	.	CASSFPEAETQYF	TGTGCCAGCAGTTTCCCCGAGGCGGAGACCCAGTACTTC
.	TRBV3-1	TRBJ2-1	TRBD2	CASRGAGGGYNEQFF	TGTGCCAGCAGGGGAGCGGGAGGTGGATACAATGAGCAGTTCTTC
.	TRBV3-1	TRBJ1-4	.	CASSSTRTDLNEKLFF	TGTGCCAGCAGCTCGACCCGGACAGATCTTAATGAAAAACTGTTTTTT